The 23 T cell receptor beta chains below were found in one sample sequenced in a study of Graves' ophthalmopathy and Graves' hyperthyroidism. Amplifying from RNA transcripts, the study obtained TCR beta CDR3 regions. Second-round multiplex PCR came after a first-round RT-PCR that employed HTBI primers. TCRdb re-derived calls from the multiplex PCR reads in MiXCR, one entry per CDR3 protein. The sample lists 1 million to 1.3 million distinct CDR3 sequences, about 36% occurring once. The sequenced material came from peripheral blood or thyroid tissue (not recorded which). These receptors were collected from an adult man with Graves' hyperthyroidism.

At least ten counts were recorded for this clonotype. V usage is TRBV5-1 and J usage is TRBJ1-3; D is unclear. This CDR3 comprises 15 residues. V lost 0 bases to trimming and J lost 0 bases, with 7 bases between them. The germline CDR1 and CDR2 sequences are SGHRS and YFSETQ. The CDR3 loop reads CASSLASASGNTIYF. CDR3 coding DNA: TGCGCCAGCAGCTTGGCCTCAGCCTCTGGAAACACCATATATTTT.

This clonotype was observed at least ten times. This chain links TRBV12-3 or TRBV12-4 with TRBJ2-5; 12 positions agree with TRBD1. This CDR3 has 15 amino acids. The V and J ends lost 6 bases and 7 bases, in that order; junction bases with no gene match: 9. DNA of the CDR3: TGTGCCAGCAGCACCAGGGACAGGGGGCTGGGGACCCAGTACTTC. This translates into CASSTRDRGLGTQYF.

This clonotype was recorded many times. The rearrangement joins TRBV7-2 to TRBJ2-7, with 7 bases aligning to TRBD1. The CDR3 loop spans 15 amino acids. Unmatched junction bases numbered 7, after V lost 5 bases and J lost 0 bases. Per the germline V gene, CDR1 is SGHTA and CDR2 is FQGNSA. The CDR3 DNA reads as TGTGCCAGCAGCCGTTACCGGGACAGCTCCTACGAGCAGTACTTC. This codes for CASSRYRDSSYEQYF.

CDR3 region: CAITEEGPSGANVLTF. The CDR3 DNA sequence: TGTGCCATCACCGAGGAGGGGCCATCTGGGGCCAACGTCCTGACTTTC. The chain links TRBV10-3 to TRBJ2-6, with a tentative D call TRBD2 (6 bases). CDR3 size: 16 residues. The germline V gene has CDR1 ENHRY and CDR2 SYGVKD. Trimming shortened V by 7 bases and J by 1 base, and 14 bases separated the two germline ends.

As to this clonotype: At one end the junction does not follow the germline gene, possibly because of a read error. The chain carries TRBV11-2 and TRBJ2-7; D is possibly TRBD1 or TRBD2 (5 bases each). The CDR3 has 10 amino acids. Looked up from germline, CDR1 is SGHAT and CDR2 is FQNNGV. Here the CDR3 DNA reads TGTGCCAGCGCAACCGGGACCTCGCTCTTC. Translated, it gives CASATGTSLF. The full variable domain, rest sourced from reference TRBV11-2 and TRBJ2-7, is EAGVAQSPRYKIIEKRQSVAFWCNPISGHATLYWYQQILGQGPKLLIQFQNNGVVDDSQLPKDRFSAERLKGVDSTLKIQPAKLEDSAVYLCASATGTSLFGPGTRLTVT.

This clonotype was seen ten or more times. The gene calls are TRBV5-4 and TRBJ1-2; TRBD1 agrees at 7 bases. Germline-derived CDR1 and CDR2 are SGHNT and YYREEE (reference sequence). Trimming took 6 bases from V and 8 from J; bases not matched to a gene: 13. This CDR3 is built from 14 residues. The chain's CDR3 is CASTGSDRVRGYTF. The CDR3 DNA sequence: TGTGCCAGCACCGGATCAGACAGGGTCAGAGGCTACACCTTC.

This clonotype was counted many times. This chain joins TRBV30 and TRBJ1-1; a possible D gene is TRBD1 (6 bases). This CDR3 spans 13 amino acids. The germline CDR1 and CDR2 sequences are GTSNPN and SVGIG (reference sequence). Trimming removed 1 base at V and 6 bases at J, with 12 bases between. The CDR3 region is CAWSGGTRAEAFF. The CDR3 DNA sequence: TGTGCCTGGAGTGGAGGGACAAGAGCTGAAGCTTTCTTT.

V is TRBV7-2 and J is TRBJ2-7, with 9 bases fitting TRBD2. Trimming removed 5 bases from V and 6 bases from J; junction bases left unmatched: 8. This CDR3 has 14 residues. CDR1 is SGHTA, CDR2 FQGNSA, per germline. The CDR3 loop reads CASSTTGTSREQYF. Here the CDR3 DNA reads TGTGCCAGCAGCACTACCGGGACTAGCCGCGAGCAGTACTTC.

The chain joins TRBV11-2 to TRBJ2-7, with 13 positions matching TRBD2. The CDR3 is 15 amino acids. Germline V gene data show CDR1 as SGHAT and CDR2 as FQNNGV. V was clipped by 11 bases and J by 6 bases; unmatched bases: 13. The CDR3 DNA follows: TGTGCCTGGAGGAAGTCGGGACTAGCGGGACTCGAGCAGTACTTC. Protein: CAWRKSGLAGLEQYF.

In its sample, this clonotype was seen once. One base away lies a much larger clone, so this may be a sequencing read error. V and J are TRBV5-1 and TRBJ1-1, with D tentatively TRBD1 (6 bases). CDR1 is SGHRS and CDR2 is YFSETQ in the germline V gene. The CDR3 spans 12 residues. The CDR3 nucleotides are TGTGCCAGCTCACAAGGGGGGCGACGAGCTTTCTTT. Its translation: CASSQGGRRAFF.

The gene calls are TRBV7-2 and TRBJ1-2, with D perhaps matching TRBD1 (6 bases). Germline V gene data show CDR1 as SGHTA and CDR2 as FQGNSA. This CDR3 is 11 amino acids long. V lost 4 bases, J lost 7 bases, and 7 bases lay in between. CDR3 nucleotide sequence: TGTGCCAGCAGCTCGGGGGCTGGCTACACCTTC. Residues: CASSSGAGYTF.

The sample holds many counts of this clonotype. This sequence joins TRBV5-8 and TRBJ2-7; TRBD1 might be the D (6 bases). This CDR3 spans 14 amino acids. V gave up 4 bases and J gave up 5 bases, with 16 bases separating them. CDR1 is SGHTS and CDR2 is YDEGEE in the germline V gene. Here the CDR3 reads CASSPATGSHEQYF. DNA for the CDR3: TGTGCCAGCAGCCCCGCTACAGGGTCCCACGAGCAGTACTTC.

The chain is built from TRBV29-1 and TRBJ2-6, with TRBD1 matching over 9 bases. CDR1 SQVTM and CDR2 ANQGSEA come from the germline V gene. The V gene end was trimmed by 6 bases and the J gene end by 1 base; junction bases not matched to a gene: 4. This CDR3 is 15 amino acids long. CDR3 residues: CSVGGTGSGANVLTF. The CDR3 DNA reads as TGCAGCGTAGGAGGGACAGGGTCTGGGGCCAACGTCCTGACTTTC.

The rearrangement uses TRBV20-1 and TRBJ2-5, with D maybe TRBD1 (5 bases). V lost 6 bases and J 6 bases, leaving 17 bases between the germline ends. Germline V gene data show CDR1 as DFQATT and CDR2 as SNEGSKA (reference sequence). The CDR3 has 13 amino acids. CDR3 residues: CSATNLGQQTQYF. CDR3 nucleotide sequence: TGCAGTGCCACCAACTTGGGGCAGCAGACCCAGTACTTC.

This clonotype was recorded many times. The chain combines TRBV20-1 with TRBJ1-5; no firm D call. This CDR3 has 12 residues. From germline, CDR1 is DFQATT and CDR2 SNEGSKA (reference sequence). V was trimmed by 4 bases and J by 7 bases, leaving 11 bases between them. The CDR3 reads CSAKLMVQPQHF. CDR3 DNA sequence: TGCAGTGCTAAACTGATGGTCCAGCCCCAGCATTTT.

This clonotype came up a few times. The gene calls are TRBV6-6 and TRBJ2-7; 8 nucleotides agree with TRBD2. V lost 5 bases to trimming and J lost 0 bases; unmatched junction nucleotides: 12. The germline CDR1 and CDR2 sequences are MNHNY and SVGAGI (reference sequence). This CDR3 spans 17 amino acids. DNA of the CDR3: TGTGCCAGCAGTACTCCCACCGGGACTAGAGCCTCCTACGAGCAGTACTTC. Amino acid sequence: CASSTPTGTRASYEQYF.

This clonotype was seen a handful of times. V and J are TRBV10-1 and TRBJ1-2; D might be TRBD1 (5 bases). The CDR3 contains 19 residues. CDR1 WNHNN and CDR2 SYGVQD come from the germline V gene (reference sequence). V was pared by 6 bases and J by 0 bases, with 26 bases between. For the CDR3, the DNA is TGCGCCAGCAGAGAAAAACCGGGACGCTGGAGCCCGTCTAACTATGGCTACACCTTC. This codes for CASREKPGRWSPSNYGYTF.

The chain combines TRBV6-5 with TRBJ1-6, with D perhaps TRBD1 (5 bases). The CDR3 runs to 15 residues. Germline CDR1 and CDR2: MNHEY and SVGAGI. Trimming left V 6 bases short and J 5 bases short, with 14 bases between. The CDR3 protein is CASRGPGLNNSPLHF. The CDR3 coding sequence is TGTGCCAGCAGGGGACCGGGTCTAAATAATTCACCCCTCCACTTT.

This clonotype has a single count. The conserved closing phenylalanine or tryptophan is absent in this CDR3, likely reflecting a read error. No DNA is shown, since the ends of the CDR3 on it are uncertain; the CDR3 is the one TCRdb lists. The chain is built from TRBV29-1 and TRBJ2-5. The CDR3 is made up of 12 amino acids, end residues included. Per the germline V gene, CDR1 is SQVTM and CDR2 is ANQGSEA. The CDR3 protein is CSVEHSGYTFGS.

This clonotype was seen only a few times. One junction end disagrees with the germline gene, perhaps due to a read error. The V and J genes are TRBV10-3 and TRBJ2-7, with TRBD2 as a possible D gene (5 bases). The CDR3 totals 14 residues. Germline CDR1 reads ENHRY; CDR2 reads SYGVKD. The CDR3 nucleotides are TGTGCCAGCAGTCCGACGCCCACCGGGATCGAGCAGTACTTC. It translates to CASSPTPTGIEQYF.

With regard to this clonotype: One junction end does not reproduce the germline sequence, and a read error may be involved. V and J are TRBV2 and TRBJ1-4, with a possible D match to TRBD1 (5 bases). In germline, CDR1 is SNHLY, CDR2 FYNNEI. This CDR3 is built from 11 residues. The CDR3, as DNA: TGTGCCAGCAGCGAGGACACGCGACGAATTTTT. Translation: CASSEDTRRIF. The full variable domain, its missing parts supplied by reference TRBV2 and TRBJ1-4, is EPEVTQTPSHQVTQMGQEVILRCVPISNHLYFYWYRQILGQKVEFLVSFYNNEISEKSEIFDDQFSVERPDGSNFTLKIRSTKLEDSAMYFCASSEDTRRIFGSGTQLSVL.

This chain connects TRBV15 to TRBJ1-1, with TRBD1 as a possible D gene (5 bases). Germline-derived CDR1 and CDR2 are LNHNV and YYDKDF (reference sequence). The V and J ends lost 4 bases and 4 bases respectively, with 16 bases between them. This CDR3 has 15 amino acids. Written as DNA, the CDR3 is TGTGCCACCAGCAACCTGCAGGGTGGAGGCACTGAAGCTTTCTTT. It encodes CATSNLQGGGTEAFF.

This clonotype was seen at least ten times. The genes are TRBV19 and TRBJ2-5; D not resolved. Trimming cost V 5 bases and J 4 bases, with 14 bases left between them. Per germline, CDR1 LNHDA and CDR2 SQIVND (reference sequence). The CDR3 has 14 residues. For the CDR3, the DNA is TGTGCCAGTAGTGCAAGCCGGACGGTAGAGACCCAGTACTTC. The encoded protein is CASSASRTVETQYF. The full variable domain, its missing parts supplied by reference TRBV19 and TRBJ2-5, is DGGITQSPKYLFRKEGQNVTLSCEQNLNHDAMYWYRQDPGQGLRLIYYSQIVNDFQKGDIAEGYSVSREKKESFPLTVTSAQKNPTAFYLCASSASRTVETQYFGPGTRLLVL.